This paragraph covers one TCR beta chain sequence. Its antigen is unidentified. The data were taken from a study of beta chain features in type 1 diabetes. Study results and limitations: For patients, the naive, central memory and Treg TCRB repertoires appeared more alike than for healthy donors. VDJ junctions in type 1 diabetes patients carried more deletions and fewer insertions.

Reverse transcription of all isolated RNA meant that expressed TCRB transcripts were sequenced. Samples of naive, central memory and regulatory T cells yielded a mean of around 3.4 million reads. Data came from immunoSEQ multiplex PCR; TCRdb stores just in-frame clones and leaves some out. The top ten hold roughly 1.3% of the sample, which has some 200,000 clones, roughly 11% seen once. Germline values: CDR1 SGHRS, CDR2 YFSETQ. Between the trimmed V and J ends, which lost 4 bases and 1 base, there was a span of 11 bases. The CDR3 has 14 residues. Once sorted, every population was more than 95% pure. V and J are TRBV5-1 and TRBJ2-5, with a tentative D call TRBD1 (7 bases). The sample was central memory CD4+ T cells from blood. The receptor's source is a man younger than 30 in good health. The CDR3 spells CASSAGQIQETQYF. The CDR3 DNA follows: TGCGCCAGCAGCGCGGGACAGATCCAAGAGACCCAGTACTTC. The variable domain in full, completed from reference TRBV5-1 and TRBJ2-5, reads KAGVTQTPRYLIKTRGQQVTLSCSPISGHRSVSWYQQTPGQGLQFLFEYFSETQRNKGNFPGRFSGRQFSNSRSEMNVSTLELGDSALYLCASSAGQIQETQYFGPGTRLLVL.